This T cell receptor beta chain was identified during a study of blood T cell repertoires in COVID-19 (dated by TCRdb to about 2020). Concerning the study at large: The collaborator samples originated in the United States, Italy and Spain and spanned the acute and convalescent phases of COVID-19. The samples were drawn from two sources: the first 160 participants of the ongoing ImmuneRACE study, and 1,000 to 1,500 subjects contributed by 6 global collaborators. HLA class I and class II types, where available, came from metadata supplied by the sample provider rather than from assay-based typing. The repertoires were made available in a free public database intended to serve as a resource for research on the immune response to SARS-CoV-2. The material from the prospective study consisted of cDNA or gDNA derived from T cells, B-cell-depleted T cells, or PBMCs. The sample metadata nearly always contained a de-identified subject ID, COVID-19 status, age in years and sex. The dataset comprised deeply sampled blood TCRbeta repertoires from subjects exposed to, actively infected with, or recovered from COVID-19.

As regards this clone: The antigen it binds to is not known. Nothing much larger sits one base from this clone, and base qualities are not available.

V was cut back by 0 bases and J by 6 bases, leaving a gap of 12 bases between them. The cysteine opens and the phenylalanine closes a CDR3 of 15 amino acids. CDR3 DNA only is kept here, 45 bases in frame from base 1. Sequences LGHNA (CDR1) and YSLEER (CDR2) are obtained from the germline V gene. TCRbeta CDR3 regions were amplified from genomic DNA by means of the immunoSEQ Assay, a bias-controlled multiplex PCR. In the source study's methods: Nucleated cell counts per sample were estimated from amplification of reference gene primers within the assay. Sequence reads were collapsed and filtered to measure the absolute abundance of every unique TCRbeta CDR3 rearrangement. Productive Simpson clonality was computed per sample as the square root of Simpson's diversity index over productive rearrangements. Drawn from immuneACCESS, this table holds only the in-frame rearrangements with V and J called that TCRdb kept. Clones are partly lost; checked studies trace under half to an unresolved V gene and leave the rest unexplained. Clonal size and the V and J genes are those of that table, whereas D and trimming came from the DNA. The sample yields under 150,000 clones; more than 70% were counted once. The ten largest make up about 6.3% of the sample.

Study-wide findings and limitations: How much clinical and demographic metadata was included differed by source and by participant, and the metadata was provided uncurated.

The collaborating institutions used their own protocols to collect whole blood in K2EDTA tubes. For TCRbeta analysis, collaborators shipped samples as frozen whole blood, isolated PBMCs, or DNA extracted from either of those sample types. Sequencing was done on a sample of peripheral blood. The sequence came from a man older than 75 with active or convalescent COVID-19. The chain links TRBV4-3 with TRBJ2-1; TRBD1 is a weak D gene call, 6 bases matching. The CDR3 protein: CASSQDGGRFNEQFF. DNA sequence: TGCGCCAGCAGCCAAGATGGGGGCCGCTTCAATGAGCAGTTCTTC.